This TCR beta chain was sequenced for a study of blood T cell repertoires in COVID-19. Authors' data handling: Amplifying reference gene primers gave estimates of nucleated cell counts. The method was immunoSEQ multiplex PCR; TCRdb's version includes in-frame clones alone and lacks a portion of them. V and J calls and clone size are as listed in that table; D and trimming were resolved from the DNA. Among fewer than 200,000 clones listed, about 84% were seen once. This clone was detected only once. The CDR3 sequence is 14 residues long. From germline, CDR1 is LNHDA and CDR2 SQIVND (reference sequence). With 3 bases removed from V and 1 base from J, the gap between germline ends came to 7 bases.

Sequenced: PBMCs or T cells enriched from blood (not recorded which). This receptor was obtained from a woman between 35 and 50 years old with acute COVID-19. The chain carries TRBV19 and TRBJ1-5; D ambiguous. CDR3 bases: TGTGCCAGTAGTATCCCACAGAGCAATCAGCCCCAGCATTTT. This translates into CASSIPQSNQPQHF.